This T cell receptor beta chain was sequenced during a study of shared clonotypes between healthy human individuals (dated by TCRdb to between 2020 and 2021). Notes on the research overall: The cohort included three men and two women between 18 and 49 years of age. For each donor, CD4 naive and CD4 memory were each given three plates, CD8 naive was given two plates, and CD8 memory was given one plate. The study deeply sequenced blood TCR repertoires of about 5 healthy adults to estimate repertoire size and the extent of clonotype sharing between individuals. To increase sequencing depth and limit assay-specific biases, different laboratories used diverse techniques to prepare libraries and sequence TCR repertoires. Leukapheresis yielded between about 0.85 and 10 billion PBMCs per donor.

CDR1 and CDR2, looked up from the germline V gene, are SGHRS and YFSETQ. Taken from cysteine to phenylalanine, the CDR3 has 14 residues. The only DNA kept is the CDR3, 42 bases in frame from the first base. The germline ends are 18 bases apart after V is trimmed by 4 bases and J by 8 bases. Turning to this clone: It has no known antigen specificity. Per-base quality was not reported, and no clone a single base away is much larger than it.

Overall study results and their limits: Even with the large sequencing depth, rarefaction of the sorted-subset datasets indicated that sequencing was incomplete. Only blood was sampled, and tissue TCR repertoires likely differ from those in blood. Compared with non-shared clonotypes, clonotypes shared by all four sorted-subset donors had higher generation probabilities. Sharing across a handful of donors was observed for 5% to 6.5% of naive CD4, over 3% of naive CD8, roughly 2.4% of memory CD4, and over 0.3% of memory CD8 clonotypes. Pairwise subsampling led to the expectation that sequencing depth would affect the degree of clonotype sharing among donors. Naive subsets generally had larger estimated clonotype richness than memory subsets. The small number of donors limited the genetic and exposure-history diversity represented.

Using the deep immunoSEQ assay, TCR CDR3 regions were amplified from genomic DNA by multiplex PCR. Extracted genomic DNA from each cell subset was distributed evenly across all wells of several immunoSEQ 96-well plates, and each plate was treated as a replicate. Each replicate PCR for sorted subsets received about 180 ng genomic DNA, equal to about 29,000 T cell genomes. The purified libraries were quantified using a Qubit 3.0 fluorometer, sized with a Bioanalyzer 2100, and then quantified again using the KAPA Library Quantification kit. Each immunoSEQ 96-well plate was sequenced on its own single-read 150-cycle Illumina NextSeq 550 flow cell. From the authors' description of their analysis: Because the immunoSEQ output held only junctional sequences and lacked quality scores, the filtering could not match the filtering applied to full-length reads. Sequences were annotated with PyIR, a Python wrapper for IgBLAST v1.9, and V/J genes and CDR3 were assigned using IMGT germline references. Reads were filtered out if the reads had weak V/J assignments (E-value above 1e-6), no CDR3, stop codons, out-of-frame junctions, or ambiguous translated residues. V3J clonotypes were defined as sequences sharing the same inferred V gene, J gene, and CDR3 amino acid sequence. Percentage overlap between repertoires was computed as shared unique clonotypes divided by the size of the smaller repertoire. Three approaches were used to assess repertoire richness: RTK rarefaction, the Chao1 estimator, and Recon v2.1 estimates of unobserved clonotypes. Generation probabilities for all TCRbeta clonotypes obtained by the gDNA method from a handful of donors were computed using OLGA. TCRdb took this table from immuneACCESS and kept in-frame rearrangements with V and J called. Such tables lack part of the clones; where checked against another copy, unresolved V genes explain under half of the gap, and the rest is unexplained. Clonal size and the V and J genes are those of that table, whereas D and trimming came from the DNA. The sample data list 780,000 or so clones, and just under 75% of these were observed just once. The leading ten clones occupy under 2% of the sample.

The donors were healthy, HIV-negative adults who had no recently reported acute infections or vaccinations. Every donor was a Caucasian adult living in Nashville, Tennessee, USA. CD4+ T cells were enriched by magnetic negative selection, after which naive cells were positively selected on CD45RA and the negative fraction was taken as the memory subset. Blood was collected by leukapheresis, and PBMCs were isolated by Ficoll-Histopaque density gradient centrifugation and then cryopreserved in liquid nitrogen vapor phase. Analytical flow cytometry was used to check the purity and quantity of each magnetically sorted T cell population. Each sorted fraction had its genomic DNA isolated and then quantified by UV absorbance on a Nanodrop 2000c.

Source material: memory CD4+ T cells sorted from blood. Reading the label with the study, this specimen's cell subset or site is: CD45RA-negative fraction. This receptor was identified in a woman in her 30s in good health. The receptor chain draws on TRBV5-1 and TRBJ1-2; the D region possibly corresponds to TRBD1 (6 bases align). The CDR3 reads CASSGGHGGLGYTF. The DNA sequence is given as TGCGCCAGCAGCGGCGGACACGGGGGCTTAGGCTACACCTTC.